Included here is one TCR beta chain sequence, with context. It has no known antigen specificity. Qualities for individual bases were not recorded, and no much larger clone is one base off. Healthy HIV-negative adults with no recently reported acute infections or vaccinations were included as donors. Every donor was a Caucasian adult residing in Nashville, Tennessee, USA. Magnetic negative selection was used to enrich CD4+ T cells, after which naive cells were positively selected on CD45RA and the negative fraction became the memory subset. Blood was obtained by leukapheresis, after which PBMCs were separated by Ficoll-Histopaque density gradient centrifugation and cryopreserved in liquid nitrogen vapor phase. Analytical flow cytometry was used to check the purity and quantity of each magnetically sorted T cell population. Genomic DNA was isolated from every sorted fraction and measured by UV absorbance on a Nanodrop 2000c.

Using the deep immunoSEQ assay, multiplex PCR amplified TCR CDR3 regions from genomic DNA. Extracted genomic DNA from each cell subset was distributed evenly across all wells of several immunoSEQ 96-well plates, and each plate was treated as a replicate. Each replicate PCR for sorted subsets received about 220 ng genomic DNA, equal to roughly 30,000 T cell genomes. Purified libraries were measured with a Qubit 3.0 fluorometer, size-checked on a Bioanalyzer 2100, and measured again with the KAPA Library Quantification kit. A separate single-read 150-cycle Illumina NextSeq 550 flow cell was used to sequence each immunoSEQ 96-well plate. The authors' analysis ran thus. Because the immunoSEQ output included only junctional sequences and no quality scores, the filtering could not be the same as the filtering used for full-length reads. To assign V/J genes and CDR3, sequences were annotated using PyIR, a Python wrapper for IgBLAST v1.9, with IMGT germline references. Reads were removed for weak V/J assignments (E-value above 1e-6), missing CDR3, stop codons, out-of-frame junctions, or ambiguous translated residues. A V3J clonotype was defined by an identical inferred V gene, J gene, and CDR3 amino acid sequence. Percentage overlap between repertoires was calculated by dividing the number of shared unique clonotypes by the size of the smaller repertoire. RTK rarefaction, the Chao1 estimator, and Recon v2.1 estimates of unobserved clonotypes were used to assess repertoire richness. Generation probabilities for all TCRbeta clonotypes obtained by the gDNA method from a few donors were computed using OLGA. Sourced from immuneACCESS, this table was stored by TCRdb with only in-frame sequences that have V and J called. A share of the clones is absent; for the studies checked, an unresolved V gene accounts for under half, and the remainder has no known explanation. V and J calls and clone size come straight from that table; D and trimming were deduced from the DNA. Across this sample there are about 2 million clones, with roughly 95% seen only once. Approximately 0.13% of the sample is held by the ten biggest clonotypes.

The sample originates from a study of shared clonotypes between healthy human individuals (TCRdb year 2020). Regarding the study in general: The cohort comprised a couple of women and a few men aged 18 to 49 years. For each donor, three plates each were used for CD4 naive and CD4 memory, two plates were used for CD8 naive, and one plate was used for CD8 memory. Blood TCR repertoires of five healthy adults were deeply sequenced to estimate repertoire size and the extent of clonotype sharing between individuals. To increase sequencing depth and limit assay-specific biases, TCR repertoire library preparation and sequencing were carried out by different laboratories using diverse techniques. Each donor's leukapheresis produced roughly between roughly 0.85 and 9.5 billion PBMCs.

The germline V gene (reference sequence) yields GTSNPN for CDR1 and SVGIG for CDR2. The CDR3 sequence holds 16 residues, the cysteine and phenylalanine included. This entry keeps only the CDR3 DNA: 48 bases, framed from base 1. Trimming accounts for 5 bases at V and 0 bases at J, while the number of junction bases matched to no gene is 10. Study-level results and caveats: Only blood was sampled, and tissue TCR repertoires likely differ from those in blood. Rarefaction of sorted-subset datasets indicated incomplete sequencing despite the large sequencing depth. When a handful of donors were compared, the shared fraction of clonotypes was about 5% for naive CD4, 3.5% for naive CD8, 2% to 2.5% for memory CD4, and roughly 0.4% for memory CD8. Higher generation probabilities were observed for clonotypes shared by all four sorted-subset donors than for non-shared clonotypes. Naive subsets generally had larger estimated clonotype richness than memory subsets. Because the study included a small number of donors, the genetic and exposure-history diversity represented was limited. Based on pairwise subsampling, the degree of clonotype sharing among donors was expected to be affected by sequencing depth.

The receptor comes from a man between 18 and 35 years old in good health. Sequences were obtained from naive CD4+ T cells sorted from blood. The cell subset or site label of this sample denotes: CD45RA+ positively selected. Recombination linked TRBV30 to TRBJ2-1; 7 junctional bases match TRBD2. The CDR3 region has the sequence CAWVPLAVSSYNEQFF. The DNA sequence is given as TGTGCCTGGGTTCCTCTAGCGGTGAGCTCCTACAATGAGCAGTTCTTC.